The sequence of this T cell receptor (beta chain) was determined in a study of shared clonotypes between healthy human individuals. Study-wide results and caveats: Rarefaction exposed incomplete sorted-subset sequencing despite large depth.

With regard to this clone: What it binds is not known.

In the naive CD8 group, cells lacked CD45RO and were positively selected for CCR7, so terminally differentiated effector memory CD45RA+ cells were left out. Germline CDR1 is SGDLS and CDR2 is YYNGEE. Trimming took 4 bases from V and 0 from J, leaving 6 bases between them. The CDR3 sequence is 13 residues long. Original processing notes: There were no quality scores in the junction-only immunoSEQ sequences, so filtering differed. Generated by immunoSEQ multiplex PCR, the TCRdb table keeps only in-frame clones and is missing some. V and J calls and clone size are copied from that table; D and trimming were computed from the DNA. Counted here are about 800,000 clones, 90% to 98% occurring once; the ten biggest clones make up around 0.21%.

The clonotype comes from a man under 40 in good health. The V and J genes are TRBV9 and TRBJ2-3; the D is unclear. Sequences were obtained from naive CD8+ T cells sorted from blood. This CDR3 is CASSPDSTDTQYF. CDR3 coding DNA: TGTGCCAGCAGCCCAGACAGCACAGATACGCAGTATTTT.